This TCR beta chain is drawn from a study of blood T cells in healthy people across ages. A second about 7 to 11 cycle PCR used barcoded and J-beta primers. TCRdb reprocessed the 5' RACE reads via MiXCR and lists one record per CDR3 protein. The sample carries around 780,000 distinct CDR3 sequences, around a quarter recorded once. This CDR3 comprises 14 residues. Between the trimmed V and J ends, which lost 3 bases and 5 bases, there was a span of 9 bases. Germline values: CDR1 SGHRS, CDR2 YFSETQ. The extraction recovered at least 6 micrograms of total RNA per sample. In addition, the sample was reused for a study of T cells of mothers and their children. Turning to that study: The yield was over 8.5 million TCR beta CDR3 reads from each mother and approximately 3 million from each child. Slightly, though not significantly, more overlap was seen in related than in unrelated mother-child pairs. No clones detected were persistent microchimeric T cell clones.

The receptor was isolated from a boy younger than 18 in good health. This chain links TRBV5-1 with TRBJ2-6; D is undetermined. Sequencing was done on a sample of blood. The CDR3 DNA reads TGCGCCAGCAGCTCACGAGTTCGGGCCAACGTCCTGACTTTC. This encodes CASSSRVRANVLTF.